A single sample gave rise to the 27 T cell receptor beta chains below, sequenced in a study of control samples from healthy donors and cancer patients (dated by TCRdb to 2019 to 2021). Libraries came from the immunoSEQ multiplex PCR assay. What TCRdb holds here is the immuneACCESS table cut down to in-frame rearrangements. Part of the clones is not present; checked against another copy, under half of the missing clones reflect an unresolved V gene, and the others are unexplained. This sample is represented by more than 85,000 clones; around 89% of them were singletons. 17% of the sample is held by the ten biggest clonotypes. The sample comprised blood. The origin of the receptors is a woman between 50 and 59 years old in good health.

The CDR3 region is CAWTQGAVEPQHF. CDR3 DNA sequence: TGTGCCTGGACCCAGGGGGCGGTGGAGCCCCAGCATTTT. V usage is TRBV30 and J usage is TRBJ1-5; TRBD1 aligns across 8 bases. Trimming removed 4 bases from V and 8 bases from J; junction bases left unmatched: 7. The CDR3 spans 13 residues. Germline lookup yields CDR1 GTSNPN and CDR2 SVGIG (reference sequence).

This chain links TRBV12-3 or TRBV12-4 with TRBJ1-5; D gene uncertain. V lost 5 bases, J lost 6 bases, and 8 bases lay in between. CDR3 length: 12 residues. The DNA of the CDR3 is TGTGCCAGCAGTACCGTTGGTCAGCCCCAGCATTTT. The encoded protein is CASSTVGQPQHF.

The chain carries TRBV7-7 and TRBJ1-2; D is ambiguous. CDR1 and CDR2 (germline): SSHAT, FNYEAQ (reference sequence). Trimming took 8 bases from V and 2 from J, leaving 18 bases between them. CDR3 length equals 15 residues. The CDR3 nucleotides read TGTGCCAGCCACGTAGAGGGAGGGTCGAACTATGGCTACACCTTC. It codes for CASHVEGGSNYGYTF.

V gene TRBV7-9 combines with J gene TRBJ2-1; a possible D gene is TRBD1 (6 bases). The CDR3 is 17 residues long. CDR1 and CDR2 (germline): SEHNR, FQNEAQ (reference sequence). The germline V and J ends were trimmed by 5 bases and 2 bases, with 19 bases remaining between them. CDR3 sequence reads: CASSLSTGYGAYNEQFF. CDR3 coding DNA: TGTGCCAGCAGCCTGTCAACAGGGTATGGGGCCTACAATGAGCAGTTCTTC.

The chain links TRBV24-1 to TRBJ2-1, with D tentatively TRBD2 (6 bases). V lost 3 bases, J lost 7 bases, and 12 bases lay in between. This CDR3 region has 14 residues. Per germline, CDR1 KGHDR and CDR2 SFDVKD. The CDR3, as DNA: TGTGCCACCAGTGATGGCGGGATTTTGAATGAGCAGTTCTTC. Its translation: CATSDGGILNEQFF.

The chain combines TRBV7-3 with TRBJ1-6; D is ambiguous. The CDR3 covers 16 residues. V lost 2 bases, J lost 4 bases, and 12 bases lay in between. Germline CDR1 SGHTA, CDR2 FQGTGA. The CDR3 DNA reads as TGTGCCAGCAGCTTAGGGCCAACGGGGTATAATTCACCCCTCCACTTT. Amino acids: CASSLGPTGYNSPLHF. Variable domain in full (rest from reference TRBV7-3 and TRBJ1-6): GAGVSQTPSNKVTEKGKYVELRCDPISGHTALYWYRQSLGQGPEFLIYFQGTGAADDSGLPNDRFFAVRPEGSVSTLKIQRTERGDSAVYLCASSLGPTGYNSPLHFGNGTRLTVT.

The V and J genes are TRBV7-2 and TRBJ2-2; 9 bases fit TRBD2. The CDR3 spans 16 residues. Germline lookup yields CDR1 SGHTA and CDR2 FQGNSA. The J segment lost 8 bases and the V segment lost 1 base, leaving 8 bases of the junction unmatched. The CDR3 sequence is CASSLVPSGASGELFF. CDR3 DNA: TGTGCCAGCAGCTTAGTCCCTAGCGGGGCATCTGGGGAGCTGTTTTTT.

This chain connects TRBV12-3 or TRBV12-4 to TRBJ2-7; 7 nucleotides match TRBD2. The CDR3 consists of 13 residues. The V and J ends lost 0 bases and 6 bases, in that order; junction bases with no gene match: 2. The CDR3 sequence is CASSLAWTSEQYV. CDR3 DNA sequence: TGTGCCAGCAGTTTAGCGTGGACTAGCGAGCAGTACGTC.

The chain has TRBV6-5 and TRBJ2-1, with D possibly matching TRBD2 (5 bases). V dropped 6 bases and J dropped 0 bases, with 9 bases sitting between them. The germline CDR1 and CDR2 sequences are MNHEY and SVGAGI. The CDR3 has 14 amino acids. CDR3 sequence (DNA): TGTGCCAGCAGGTATGGGAGCTCCTACAATGAGCAGTTCTTC. Protein product: CASRYGSSYNEQFF.

This clone appeared a single time. The rearrangement uses TRBV9 and TRBJ2-5; 7 bases map to TRBD2. The CDR3 contains 12 residues. The V gene end was trimmed by 7 bases and the J gene end by 4 bases; junction bases not matched to a gene: 4. CDR1 and CDR2 (germline): SGDLS, YYNGEE. The CDR3 DNA follows: TGTGCCAGCGGGGAGGGGCGAGAGACCCAGTACTTC. Its protein is CASGEGRETQYF.

This chain connects TRBV10-3 to TRBJ1-1; 8 nucleotides align to TRBD1. Germline trimming cut 3 bases from V and 4 bases from J; bases unmatched to any gene: 7. CDR1 is ENHRY, CDR2 SYGVKD, per germline. CDR3 size: 15 residues. In DNA form, the CDR3 reads TGTGCCATCAGTGAAATGGGACAGGAGGGCACTGAAGCTTTCTTT. Protein sequence: CAISEMGQEGTEAFF.

The rearrangement joins TRBV29-1 to TRBJ1-4, with 7 bases aligning to TRBD1. The CDR3 runs 13 residues. Germline CDR1 and CDR2: SQVTM and ANQGSEA. The J segment lost 8 bases and the V segment lost 3 bases, leaving 6 bases of the junction unmatched. Here the CDR3 DNA reads TGCAGCGTTGAGACAGGGATCGGCGAAAAACTGTTTTTT. This translates into CSVETGIGEKLFF.

The chain links TRBV18 to TRBJ2-3; D possibly corresponds to TRBD2 (6 bases). The CDR3 is 16 residues long. V was pared by 1 base and J by 4 bases, with 15 bases between. Germline V lookup: CDR1 KGHSH, CDR2 LQKENI. CDR3 coding DNA: TGTGCCAGCTCACCACGGACTATCCGAGGAGCAGATACGCAGTATTTT. Translating it yields CASSPRTIRGADTQYF.

V and J are TRBV18 and TRBJ1-1; D not resolved. There are 15 residues in the CDR3. The ends were cut back, 1 base at V and 1 base at J, with 10 bases in the middle. Germline V gene data show CDR1 as KGHSH and CDR2 as LQKENI. CDR3 sequence: CASSPLNAPNTEAFF. For the CDR3, the DNA is TGTGCCAGCTCACCACTGAACGCGCCGAACACTGAAGCTTTCTTT.

The chain links TRBV29-1 to TRBJ1-2, with 7 bases lining up with TRBD1. Germline lookup yields CDR1 SQVTM and CDR2 ANQGSEA. CDR3 size: 13 residues. After removal of 5 bases from V and 5 bases from J, the junction contained 8 bases not matched to a gene. The CDR3 sequence: CSVYRGPIYGYTF. The CDR3 nucleotides read TGCAGCGTTTACAGGGGTCCCATTTATGGCTACACCTTC. Combining the CDR3 with reference TRBV29-1 and TRBJ1-2 gives the whole variable domain SAVISQKPSRDICQRGTSLTIQCQVDSQVTMMFWYRQQPGQSLTLIATANQGSEATYESGFVIDKFPISRPNLTFSTLTVSNMSPEDSSIYLCSVYRGPIYGYTFGSGTRLTVV.

The chain combines TRBV9 with TRBJ1-6, with a possible D match to TRBD1 (6 bases). The CDR3 length is 17 residues. Looked up from germline, CDR1 is SGDLS and CDR2 is YYNGEE. Trimming stripped 3 bases from V and 0 bases from J, with 13 bases between. The CDR3 is CASSGQVDSSYNSPLHF. In DNA form, the CDR3 reads TGTGCCAGCAGCGGACAGGTCGACAGCTCCTATAATTCACCCCTCCACTTT. Variable domain in full (rest from reference TRBV9 and TRBJ1-6): DSGVTQTPKHLITATGQRVTLRCSPRSGDLSVYWYQQSLDQGLQFLIQYYNGEERAKGNILERFSAQQFPDLHSELNLSSLELGDSALYFCASSGQVDSSYNSPLHFGNGTRLTVT.

Only a few counts were recorded for this clone. This chain joins TRBV27 and TRBJ2-6, with D maybe TRBD2 (6 bases). This CDR3 comprises 19 residues. V was cut by 6 bases and J by 0 bases, with 21 bases left in between. In germline, CDR1 is MNHEY, CDR2 SMNVEV (reference sequence). The CDR3 coding sequence is TGTGCCAGCAGACGGCCAGGGAGCGGGCACTCCTCTGGGGCCAACGTCCTGACTTTC. Protein sequence: CASRRPGSGHSSGANVLTF.

The chain combines TRBV3-1 (or the pseudogene TRBV3-2) with TRBJ1-6, with TRBD1 identical over 7 bases. The junction had 2 bases not matched to a gene; V was cut back by 1 base and J by 8 bases. CDR3 length: 14 amino acids. Germline V gives CDR1 LGHDT, CDR2 YNNKEL (reference sequence). The CDR3 nucleotides are TGTGCCAGCAGCCAAGTACAGGGGTATTCACCCCTCCACTTT. Protein: CASSQVQGYSPLHF.

CDR3 nucleotides: TGTGCCAGCGGTCAACAGGGTAATGGCTACACCTTC. Protein sequence: CASGQQGNGYTF. The rearrangement joins TRBV12-3 or TRBV12-4 to TRBJ1-2; possible D gene TRBD1, 6 bases. Between the trimmed V and J ends, which lost 8 bases and 6 bases, there was a span of 13 bases. The CDR3 has 12 amino acids.

The J gene is TRBJ2-7, the V gene TRBV7-9; TRBD1 is a possible D gene (5 bases). Germline V gives CDR1 SEHNR, CDR2 FQNEAQ (reference sequence). V was clipped by 5 bases and J by 5 bases, with 19 bases between them. The CDR3 sequence is 15 residues long. This chain's CDR3 is CASSHLRQGTHEQYF. The CDR3 bases are TGTGCCAGCAGCCATCTGCGGCAGGGCACCCACGAGCAGTACTTC.

The rearrangement joins TRBV7-3 to TRBJ2-5; TRBD2 aligns across 7 bases. This CDR3 has 16 residues. After removal of 1 base from V and 5 bases from J, the junction contained 10 bases not matched to a gene. Per germline, CDR1 SGHTA and CDR2 FQGTGA. The CDR3 nucleotides read TGTGCCAGCAGCTTAAACCACGGGGGGTGGCGCGAGACCCAGTACTTC. Translated: CASSLNHGGWRETQYF.

The V and J genes are TRBV10-3 and TRBJ2-7; 7 positions match TRBD2. V was pared by 10 bases and J by 3 bases, with 6 bases of the junction left unmatched. The length of the CDR3 is 12 residues. Per germline, CDR1 ENHRY and CDR2 SYGVKD. CDR3 residues: CATGRTNYEQYV. For the CDR3, the DNA is TGTGCCACCGGGAGGACCAACTACGAGCAGTACGTC.

The chain links TRBV28 to TRBJ2-3; tentatively, D is TRBD2 (6 bases). The CDR3 is 16 residues long. Germline V CDR1 and CDR2: MDHEN, SYDVKM. Trimming stripped 3 bases from V and 2 bases from J, with 15 bases between. The DNA for the CDR3 is TGTGCCAGCAGTTTGGCGGGGAATTTATTCACAGATACGCAGTATTTT. Its translation: CASSLAGNLFTDTQYF.

The rearrangement joins TRBV13 to TRBJ2-7; TRBD1 aligns across 10 bases. V dropped 5 bases and J dropped 6; count of bases not matched to a gene: 10. From germline, CDR1 is PRHDT and CDR2 FYEKMQ (reference sequence). The CDR3 has 15 amino acids. The CDR3 bases are TGTGCCAGCAGCCCCTCCGGGACAGGGGCTACCGAGCAGTACTTC. The encoded protein is CASSPSGTGATEQYF.

This chain connects TRBV5-5 to TRBJ2-5; 13 bases agree with TRBD2. V trimming: 4 bases; J trimming: 5 bases; junction bases outside the gene matches: 5. CDR3 length: 15 amino acids. Germline values: CDR1 SGHKS, CDR2 YYEKEE (reference sequence). The CDR3 here is CASSAGLAGVETQYF. CDR3 DNA sequence: TGTGCCAGCAGCGCTGGACTAGCGGGAGTTGAGACCCAGTACTTC.

The V gene is TRBV3-1 (or the pseudogene TRBV3-2), the J gene TRBJ1-1; D gene unclear. The CDR3 loop spans 13 amino acids. The germline CDR1 and CDR2 sequences are LGHDT and YNNKEL (reference sequence). Trimming left V 1 base short and J 4 bases short, with 7 bases between. CDR3 residues: CASSQGRSTEAFF. The CDR3 region has the DNA TGTGCCAGCAGCCAAGGGCGTTCCACTGAAGCTTTCTTT.

The chain joins TRBV12-3 or TRBV12-4 to TRBJ1-1; D may be TRBD1 (5 bases). V was shortened by 6 bases and J by 3 bases, with 11 bases between the two germline ends. This CDR3 is 13 amino acids long. The CDR3 sequence: CASSSGTHTEAFF. The CDR3 bases are TGTGCCAGCAGCTCCGGGACCCACACTGAAGCTTTCTTT.